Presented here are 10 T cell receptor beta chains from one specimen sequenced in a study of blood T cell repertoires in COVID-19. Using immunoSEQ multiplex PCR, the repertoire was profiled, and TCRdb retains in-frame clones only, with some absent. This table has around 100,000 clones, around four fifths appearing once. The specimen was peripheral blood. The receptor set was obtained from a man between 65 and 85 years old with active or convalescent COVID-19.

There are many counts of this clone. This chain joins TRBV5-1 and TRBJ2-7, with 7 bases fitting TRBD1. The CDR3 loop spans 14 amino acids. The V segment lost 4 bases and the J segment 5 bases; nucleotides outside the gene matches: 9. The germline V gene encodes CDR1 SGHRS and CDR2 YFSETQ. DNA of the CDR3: TGCGCCAGCAGCCCCCAGACAGGGAGCGACGAGCAGTACTTC. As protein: CASSPQTGSDEQYF.

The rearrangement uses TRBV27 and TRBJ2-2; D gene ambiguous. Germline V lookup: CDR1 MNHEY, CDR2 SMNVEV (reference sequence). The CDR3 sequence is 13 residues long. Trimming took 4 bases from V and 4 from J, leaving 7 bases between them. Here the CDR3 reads CASSSQVTGELFF. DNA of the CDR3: TGTGCCAGCAGTTCCCAGGTCACCGGGGAGCTGTTTTTT.

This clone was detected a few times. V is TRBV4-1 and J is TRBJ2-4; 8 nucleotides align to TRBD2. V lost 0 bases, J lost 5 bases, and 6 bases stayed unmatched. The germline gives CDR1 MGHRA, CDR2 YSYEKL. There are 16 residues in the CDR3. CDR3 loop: CASSQDTGGAQNIQYF. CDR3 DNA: TGCGCCAGCAGCCAAGATACGGGGGGGGCCCAAAACATTCAGTACTTC.

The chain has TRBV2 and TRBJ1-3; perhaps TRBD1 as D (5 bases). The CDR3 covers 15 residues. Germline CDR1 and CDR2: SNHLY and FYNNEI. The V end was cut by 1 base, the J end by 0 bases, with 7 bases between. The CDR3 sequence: CASSEDRSSGNTIYF. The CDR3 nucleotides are TGTGCCAGCAGTGAAGACAGGTCCTCTGGAAACACCATATATTTT.

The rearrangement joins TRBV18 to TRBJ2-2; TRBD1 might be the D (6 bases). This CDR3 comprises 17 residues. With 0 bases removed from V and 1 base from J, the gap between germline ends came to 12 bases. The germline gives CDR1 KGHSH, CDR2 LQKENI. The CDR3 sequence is CASSPPRAGENTGELFF. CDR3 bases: TGTGCCAGCTCACCACCGCGGGCAGGGGAGAACACCGGGGAGCTGTTTTTT.

The CDR3 bases are TGTGCCAGCAGTGAAAAAAGGCCCGGGACTGCAAACTACGAGCAGTACTTC. Residues: CASSEKRPGTANYEQYF. The rearrangement uses TRBV2 and TRBJ2-7, with D possibly TRBD2 on 6 matching bases. This CDR3 comprises 17 residues. V lost 2 bases, J lost 3 bases, and 20 bases lay in between. The germline V gene encodes CDR1 SNHLY and CDR2 FYNNEI. Using reference TRBV2 and TRBJ2-7 for the parts outside the CDR3, the full variable domain is EPEVTQTPSHQVTQMGQEVILRCVPISNHLYFYWYRQILGQKVEFLVSFYNNEISEKSEIFDDQFSVERPDGSNFTLKIRSTKLEDSAMYFCASSEKRPGTANYEQYFGPGTRLTVT.

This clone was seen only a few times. The CDR3 here is CASSYGGLQGTGELFF. CDR3 nucleotide sequence: TGTGCCAGCAGTTACGGGGGCCTACAGGGCACCGGGGAGCTGTTTTTT. The chain carries TRBV6-5 and TRBJ2-2, with TRBD1 as a possible D gene (6 bases). The V end was cut by 2 bases, the J end by 4 bases, with 14 bases between. The CDR3 sequence is 16 residues long. Germline assignment: CDR1 MNHEY and CDR2 SVGAGI.

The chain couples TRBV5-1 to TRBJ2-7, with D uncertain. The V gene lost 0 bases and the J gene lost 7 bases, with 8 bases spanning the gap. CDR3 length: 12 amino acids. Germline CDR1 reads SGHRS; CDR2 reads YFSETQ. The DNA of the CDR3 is TGCGCCAGCAGCTTGGCAGGTTCAGAGCAGTACTTC. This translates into CASSLAGSEQYF.

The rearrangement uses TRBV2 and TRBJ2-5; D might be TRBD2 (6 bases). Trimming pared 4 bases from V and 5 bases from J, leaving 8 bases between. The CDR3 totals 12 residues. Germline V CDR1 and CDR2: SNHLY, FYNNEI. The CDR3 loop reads CASSAGVETQYF. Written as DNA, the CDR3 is TGTGCCAGCAGTGCGGGGGTGGAGACCCAGTACTTC.

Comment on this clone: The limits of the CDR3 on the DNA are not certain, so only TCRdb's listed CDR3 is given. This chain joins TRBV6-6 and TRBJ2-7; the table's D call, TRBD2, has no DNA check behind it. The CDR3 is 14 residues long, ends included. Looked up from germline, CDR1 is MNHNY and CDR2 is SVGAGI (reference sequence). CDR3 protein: CASSSSGLSYEQYF.